This T cell receptor (beta chain) appears in the sequencing data of a study of T cell responses to AZD1222 COVID-19 vaccine. The analysis combined second doses at about 4 or about 12 weeks. Whole-study results and caveats: When two AZD1222 doses had been given, Spike-specific TCR breadth and depth rose. Dominant CD4 TCR responses targeted spike regions 160-218 and 743-854.

CDR3 size: 15 residues. V lost 0 bases to trimming and J lost 1 base, with 8 bases between them. The germline gives CDR1 LGHNA, CDR2 YNFKEQ. Comments on this clone: What it binds is unknown.

Data came from immunoSEQ multiplex PCR; TCRdb stores just in-frame clones and leaves some out. The sample has about 82,000 clones, roughly 85% seen once. Here the sequenced sample was peripheral blood, taken 28 days after the second AZD1222 dose. This sequence joins TRBV4-2 and TRBJ2-3; D is unclear. The clonotype comes from an adult who received the AZD1222 COVID-19 vaccine. The CDR3 region has the DNA TGTGCCAGCAGCCAAGAAGGCTTGCGCACAGATACGCAGTATTTT. Amino acid sequence: CASSQEGLRTDTQYF.